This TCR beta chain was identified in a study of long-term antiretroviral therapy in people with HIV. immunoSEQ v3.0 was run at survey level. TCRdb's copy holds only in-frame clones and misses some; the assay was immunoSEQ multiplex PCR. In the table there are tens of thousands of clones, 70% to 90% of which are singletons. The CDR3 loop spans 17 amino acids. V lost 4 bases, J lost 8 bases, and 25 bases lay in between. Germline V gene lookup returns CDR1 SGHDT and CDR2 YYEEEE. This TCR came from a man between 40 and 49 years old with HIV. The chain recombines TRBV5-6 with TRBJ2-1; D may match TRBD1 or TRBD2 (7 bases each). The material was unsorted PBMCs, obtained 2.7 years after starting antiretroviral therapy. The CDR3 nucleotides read TGTGCCAGCAGCACCCAGGGGGGGGGCAACCTGGCGGATGAGCAGTTCTTC. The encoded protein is CASSTQGGGNLADEQFF.